The present entry profiles one T cell receptor beta chain with its context. This clone's antigen is unknown. Per-base quality was not reported, and no clone a single base away is much larger than it. For TCRbeta CDR3 sequencing, genomic DNA from the sorted cells was extracted using the QIAGEN DNeasy Blood and Tissue Kit. High-throughput TCRbeta CDR3 sequencing, which included PCR amplification with bias correction and internal controls, was done commercially through immunoSEQ. From the authors' description of their analysis: Unique productive TCRbeta sequences were defined by CDR3 nucleotide sequence where primers matched, otherwise by CDR3 amino acid sequence with Vbeta and Jbeta genes. Donor-reactive sequences were defined as at least 5-fold expanded in CFSE-low cells versus unstimulated cells, with frequency of at least 0.01% in CFSE-low cells. Repertoire divergence was quantified by Jensen-Shannon divergence calculated from the top 100 TCRbeta sequences ranked by frequency. For any sample with multiple sequencing runs, sorting error was corrected in each run separately before the runs were pooled. This is the immuneACCESS table as TCRdb keeps it, with only in-frame sequences that have V and J called. A part of the clones is gone; compared with another copy, unresolved V genes explain less than half, and the rest is unexplained. Clonal size and the V and J genes are those of that table, whereas D and trimming came from the DNA. This sample is represented by 15,000 to 19,000 clones; around 53% of them were singletons. The ten largest make up about 3% of the sample.

Trimming at the junction amounts to 0 bases on V and 8 bases on J, and the germline ends lie 10 bases apart. The germline V gene provides CDR1 LGHNA and CDR2 YSLEER. The CDR3 runs 14 residues from the cysteine to the phenylalanine. The kept DNA is CDR3 alone, 42 bases in frame from the first base. The data originate from a study of Tregs in tolerant kidney transplant recipients (dated by TCRdb to about 2019). With regard to the full study: The transplants used related donors along with nonmyeloablative bone marrow transplantation, and in the human trials mixed chimerism was transient. Before combined kidney and bone marrow transplantation, this study identified donor-specific regulatory T cells using TCRbeta sequencing and then followed those same cells after transplant. The paper as a whole reports these results and caveats: Because the PCR primers were changed over time for some patients, nucleotide-level comparison could not be performed across the samples from those patients. Because the study included only a small number of patients, the results must be confirmed in larger populations and under other immunosuppression protocols. Donor-specific Treg expansion exceeded global Treg expansion in tolerant patients, suggesting antigen-driven rather than nonspecific expansion. Expanding Tregs with activated donor B cells appeared to identify the most biologically relevant and donor-specific TCRbeta repertoire. Biological reproducibility was not examined directly, but technical replication error appeared to be minimal.

The sample's time point label, decoded: blood sample drawn before combined kidney and bone marrow transplant. For bulk CFSE mixed lymphocyte reactions, CFSE-labeled recipient PBMCs were cocultured for five to six days with irradiated donor PBMCs and were then stained for CD3/CD4/CD8 and FACS-sorted. Several combined kidney and bone marrow transplant recipients from the ITN036ST trial were included as patients, and samples were available only from these trial subjects. Healthy control blood was processed to PBMCs by Ficoll density gradient and cryopreserved, and patient PBMCs were collected before and after transplant.

This material consisted of CD4+ T cells from blood cultured with allogeneic cells, taken before the transplant. The receptor's source is a human patient who received a combined kidney and bone marrow transplant. This sequence uses TRBV4-3 and TRBJ1-4, with the D gene call left open. The encoded CDR3 is CASSQDRVSEKLFF. Read as DNA, the sequence is TGCGCCAGCAGCCAAGATCGCGTATCCGAAAAACTGTTTTTT.